This TCR beta chain was observed in a study of T-cell memory formation after mild COVID-19. For the study at large: Most TCR clusters belonged to a single donor. Study results and limitations: CD4+ contracting clones were mainly CM and EM; CD8+ ones, EMRA.

TCRdb fed the 5' RACE reads into MiXCR, producing one record per CDR3 protein. In the table there are more than 150,000 distinct CDR3 sequences, 20% to 25% of which are singletons. In regard to this clonotype: Its matching antigen is unknown.

The sequence derives from an adult woman who had mild COVID-19 (a few samples of this study predate the infection). Cell type and time point are not known. Sequenced material: PBMCs or a T cell subset sorted from them (not recorded which).

CDR3 amino acids: CASSESQGVQPQHF. The CDR3 region has the DNA TGTGCCAGCAGTGAATCTCAGGGTGTTCAGCCCCAGCATTTT. The chain uses TRBV2 and TRBJ1-5, with a weak D call TRBD1 (5 bases). The V gene's germline CDR1 is SNHLY and CDR2 FYNNEI. Trimming removed 2 bases from V and 6 bases from J, with 11 bases in between. The CDR3 totals 14 residues.